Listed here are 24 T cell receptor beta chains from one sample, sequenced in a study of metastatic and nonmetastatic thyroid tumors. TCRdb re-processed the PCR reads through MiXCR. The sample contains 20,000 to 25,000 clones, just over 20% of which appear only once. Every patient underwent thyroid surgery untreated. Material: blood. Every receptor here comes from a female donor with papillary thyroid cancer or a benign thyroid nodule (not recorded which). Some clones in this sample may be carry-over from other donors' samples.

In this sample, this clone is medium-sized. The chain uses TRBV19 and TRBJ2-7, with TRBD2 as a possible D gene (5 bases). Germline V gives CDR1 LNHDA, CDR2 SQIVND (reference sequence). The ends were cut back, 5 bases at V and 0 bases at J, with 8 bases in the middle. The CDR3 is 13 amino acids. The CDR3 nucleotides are TGTGCCAGTAGTTCCGGGAACTCCTACGAGCAGTACTTC. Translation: CASSSGNSYEQYF.

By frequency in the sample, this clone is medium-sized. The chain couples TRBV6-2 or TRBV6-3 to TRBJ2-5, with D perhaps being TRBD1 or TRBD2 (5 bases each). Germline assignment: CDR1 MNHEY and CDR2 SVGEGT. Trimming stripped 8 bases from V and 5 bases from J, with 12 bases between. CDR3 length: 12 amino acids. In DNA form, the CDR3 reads TGTGCCAGCCGCCGGGGCGGGGAGACCCAGTACTTC. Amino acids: CASRRGGETQYF.

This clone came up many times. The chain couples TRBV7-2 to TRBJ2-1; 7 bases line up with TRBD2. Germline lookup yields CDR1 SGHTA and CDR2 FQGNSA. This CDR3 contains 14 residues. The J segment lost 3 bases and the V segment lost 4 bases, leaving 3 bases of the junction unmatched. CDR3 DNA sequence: TGTGCCAGCAGCTCCAGCGGGATCTACAATGAGCAGTTCTTC. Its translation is CASSSSGIYNEQFF.

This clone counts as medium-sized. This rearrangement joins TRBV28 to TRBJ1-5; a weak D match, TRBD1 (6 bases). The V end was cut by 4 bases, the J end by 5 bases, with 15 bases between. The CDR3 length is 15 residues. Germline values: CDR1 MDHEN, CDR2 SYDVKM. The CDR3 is CASSYSDRNHQPQHF. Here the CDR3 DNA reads TGTGCCAGCAGTTACAGCGACAGGAATCATCAGCCCCAGCATTTT.

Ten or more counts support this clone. The CDR3 is CASRDGTGTGANVLTF. CDR3 nucleotide sequence: TGTGCCAGCCGCGACGGGACAGGGACCGGGGCCAACGTCCTGACTTTC. This chain joins TRBV9 and TRBJ2-6, with 9 nucleotides matching TRBD1. The CDR3 sequence is 16 residues long. The trim removed 7 bases at V and 4 bases at J, leaving 9 bases unmatched. The germline CDR1 and CDR2 sequences are SGDLS and YYNGEE.

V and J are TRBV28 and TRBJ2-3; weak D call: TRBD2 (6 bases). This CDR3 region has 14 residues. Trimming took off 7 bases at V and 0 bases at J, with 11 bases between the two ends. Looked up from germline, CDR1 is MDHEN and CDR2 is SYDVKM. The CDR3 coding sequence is TGTGCCAGCAATGGGCTAGCGAGCACAGATACGCAGTATTTT. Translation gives CASNGLASTDTQYF.

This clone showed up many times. CDR3 amino acids: CASSQGPGTSGRDEQFF. The CDR3 DNA follows: TGCGCCAGCAGCCAAGGACCAGGGACTAGCGGGAGGGATGAGCAGTTCTTC. The rearrangement uses TRBV4-3 and TRBJ2-1; the match to TRBD2 covers 16 bases. CDR1 and CDR2 (germline): LGHNA, YSLEER. This CDR3 has 17 residues. V gave up 1 base and J gave up 8 bases; unmatched junction bases: 5.

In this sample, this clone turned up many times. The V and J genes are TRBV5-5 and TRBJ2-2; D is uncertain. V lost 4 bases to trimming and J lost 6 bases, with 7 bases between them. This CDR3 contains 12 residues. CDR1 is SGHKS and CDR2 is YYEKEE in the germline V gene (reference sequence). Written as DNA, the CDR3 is TGTGCCAGCAGCATTTACGCCGGGGAGCTGTTTTTT. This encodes CASSIYAGELFF. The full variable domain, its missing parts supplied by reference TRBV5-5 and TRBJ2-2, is DAGVTQSPTHLIKTRGQQVTLRCSPISGHKSVSWYQQVLGQGPQFIFQYYEKEERGRGNFPDRFSARQFPNYSSELNVNALLLGDSALYLCASSIYAGELFFGEGSRLTVL.

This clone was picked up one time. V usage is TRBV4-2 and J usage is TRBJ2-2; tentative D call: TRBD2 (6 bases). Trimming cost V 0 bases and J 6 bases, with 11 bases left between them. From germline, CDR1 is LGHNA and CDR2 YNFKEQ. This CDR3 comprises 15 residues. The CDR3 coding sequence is TGTGCCAGCAGCCAAGAGAGACTAGTAGCCGGGGAGCTGTTTTTT. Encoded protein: CASSQERLVAGELFF.

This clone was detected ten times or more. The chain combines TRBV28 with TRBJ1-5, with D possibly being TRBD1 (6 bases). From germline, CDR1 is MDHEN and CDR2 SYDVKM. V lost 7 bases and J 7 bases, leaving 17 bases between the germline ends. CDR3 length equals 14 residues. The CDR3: CASTQRGLVQPQHF. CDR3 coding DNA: TGTGCCAGCACCCAACGGGGGCTTGTACAGCCCCAGCATTTT. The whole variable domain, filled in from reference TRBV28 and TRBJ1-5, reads DVKVTQSSRYLVKRTGEKVFLECVQDMDHENMFWYRQDPGLGLRLIYFSYDVKMKEKGDIPEGYSVSREKKERFSLILESASTNQTSMYLCASTQRGLVQPQHFGDGTRLSIL.

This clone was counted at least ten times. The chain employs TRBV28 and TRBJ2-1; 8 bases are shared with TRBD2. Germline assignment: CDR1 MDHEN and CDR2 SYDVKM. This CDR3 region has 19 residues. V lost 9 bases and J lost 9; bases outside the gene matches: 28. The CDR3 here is CASRSRTFASGSRLGEQFF. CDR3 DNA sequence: TGTGCCAGTCGGAGCAGAACCTTTGCTAGCGGGTCCAGGTTGGGTGAGCAGTTCTTC.

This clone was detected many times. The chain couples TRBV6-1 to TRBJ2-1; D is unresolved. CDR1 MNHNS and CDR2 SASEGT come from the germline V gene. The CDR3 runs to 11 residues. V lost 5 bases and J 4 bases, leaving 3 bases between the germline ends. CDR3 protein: CASSPYNEQFF. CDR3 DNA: TGTGCCAGCAGTCCTTACAATGAGCAGTTCTTC.

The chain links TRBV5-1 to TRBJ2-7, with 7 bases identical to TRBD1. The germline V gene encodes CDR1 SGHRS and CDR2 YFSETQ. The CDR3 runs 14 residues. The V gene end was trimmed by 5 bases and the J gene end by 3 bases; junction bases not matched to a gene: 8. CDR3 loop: CASSNPGQNYEQYF. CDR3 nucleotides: TGCGCCAGCAGTAACCCGGGACAGAACTACGAGCAGTACTTC.

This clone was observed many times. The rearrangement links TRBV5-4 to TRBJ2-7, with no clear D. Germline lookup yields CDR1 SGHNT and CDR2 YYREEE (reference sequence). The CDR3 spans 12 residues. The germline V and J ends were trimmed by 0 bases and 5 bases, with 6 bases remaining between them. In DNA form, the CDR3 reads TGTGCCAGCAGCTTGGTTGGCAACGAGCAGTACTTC. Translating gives CASSLVGNEQYF.

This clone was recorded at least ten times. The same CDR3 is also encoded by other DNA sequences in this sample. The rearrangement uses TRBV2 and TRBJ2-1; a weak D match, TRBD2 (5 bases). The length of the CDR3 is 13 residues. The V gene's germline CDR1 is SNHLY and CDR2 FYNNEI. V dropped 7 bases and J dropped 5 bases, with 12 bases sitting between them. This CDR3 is CASTPNGDNEQFF. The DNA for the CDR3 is TGTGCCAGCACCCCGAACGGGGACAATGAGCAGTTCTTC.

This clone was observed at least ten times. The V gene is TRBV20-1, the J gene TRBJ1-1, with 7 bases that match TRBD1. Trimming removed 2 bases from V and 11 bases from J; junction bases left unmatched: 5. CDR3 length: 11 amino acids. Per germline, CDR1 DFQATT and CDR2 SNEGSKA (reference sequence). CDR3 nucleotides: TGCAGTGCTAGATTTCCGACAGGGGCTTTCTTT. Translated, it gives CSARFPTGAFF.

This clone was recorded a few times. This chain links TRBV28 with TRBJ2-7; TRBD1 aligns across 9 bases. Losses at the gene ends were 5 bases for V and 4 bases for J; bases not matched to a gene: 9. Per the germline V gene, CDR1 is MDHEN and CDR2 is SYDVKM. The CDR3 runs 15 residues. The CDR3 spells CASSPYGGQGYEQYF. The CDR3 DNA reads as TGTGCCAGCAGTCCCTATGGTGGACAGGGGTACGAGCAGTACTTC.

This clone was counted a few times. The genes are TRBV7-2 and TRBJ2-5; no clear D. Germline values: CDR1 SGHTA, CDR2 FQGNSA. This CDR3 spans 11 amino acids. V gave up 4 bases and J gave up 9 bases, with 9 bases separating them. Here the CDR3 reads CASSSGRAQYF. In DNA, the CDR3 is TGTGCCAGCAGCTCCGGTCGGGCCCAGTACTTC.

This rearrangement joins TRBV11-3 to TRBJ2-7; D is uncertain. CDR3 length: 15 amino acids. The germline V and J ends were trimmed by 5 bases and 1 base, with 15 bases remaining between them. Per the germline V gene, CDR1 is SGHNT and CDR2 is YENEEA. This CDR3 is CASSPDGVSSYEQYF. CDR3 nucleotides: TGTGCCAGCAGCCCAGATGGGGTGTCTTCCTACGAGCAGTACTTC.

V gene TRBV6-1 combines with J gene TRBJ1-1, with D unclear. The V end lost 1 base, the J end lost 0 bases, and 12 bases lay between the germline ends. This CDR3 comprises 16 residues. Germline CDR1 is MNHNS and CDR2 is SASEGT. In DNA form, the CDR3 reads TGTGCCAGCAGTGAAGACCCGACGGATATGAACACTGAAGCTTTCTTT. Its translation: CASSEDPTDMNTEAFF.

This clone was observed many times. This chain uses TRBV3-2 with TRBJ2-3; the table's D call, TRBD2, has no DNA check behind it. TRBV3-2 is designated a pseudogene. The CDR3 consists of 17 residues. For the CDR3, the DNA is TGTGCCAGCAGCCGAGGGCTAGCGGGAGGTAGGACAGATACGCAGTATTTT. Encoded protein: CASSRGLAGGRTDTQYF.

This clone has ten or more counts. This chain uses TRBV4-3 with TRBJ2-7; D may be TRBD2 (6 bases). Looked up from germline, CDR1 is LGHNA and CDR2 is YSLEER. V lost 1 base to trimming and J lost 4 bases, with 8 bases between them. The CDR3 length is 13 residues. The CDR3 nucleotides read TGCGCCAGCAGCCAAGTGGGGGGATACGAGCAGTACTTC. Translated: CASSQVGGYEQYF.

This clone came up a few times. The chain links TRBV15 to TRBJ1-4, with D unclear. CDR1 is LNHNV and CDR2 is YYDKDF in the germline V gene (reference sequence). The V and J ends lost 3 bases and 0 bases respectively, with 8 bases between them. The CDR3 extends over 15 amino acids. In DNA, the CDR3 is TGTGCCACCAGCAGTGATCGAGCAACTAATGAAAAACTGTTTTTT. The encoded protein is CATSSDRATNEKLFF.

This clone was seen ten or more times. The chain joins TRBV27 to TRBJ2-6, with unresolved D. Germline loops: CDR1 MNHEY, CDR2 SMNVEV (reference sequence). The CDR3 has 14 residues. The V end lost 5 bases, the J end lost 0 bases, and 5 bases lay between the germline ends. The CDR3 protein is CASSRSSGANVLTF. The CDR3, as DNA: TGTGCCAGCAGTCGCTCCTCTGGGGCCAACGTCCTGACTTTC.